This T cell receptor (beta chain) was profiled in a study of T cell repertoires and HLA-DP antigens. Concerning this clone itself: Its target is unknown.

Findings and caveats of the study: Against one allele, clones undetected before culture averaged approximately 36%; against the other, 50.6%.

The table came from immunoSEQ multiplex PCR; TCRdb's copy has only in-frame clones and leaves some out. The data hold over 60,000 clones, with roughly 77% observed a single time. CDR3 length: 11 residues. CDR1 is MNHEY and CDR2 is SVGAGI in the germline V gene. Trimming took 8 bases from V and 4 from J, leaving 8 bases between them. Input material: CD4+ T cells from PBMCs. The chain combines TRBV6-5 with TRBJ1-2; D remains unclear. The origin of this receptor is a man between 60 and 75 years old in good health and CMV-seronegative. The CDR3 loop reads CASGLGYGYTF. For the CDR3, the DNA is TGTGCCAGCGGTCTGGGCTATGGCTACACCTTC.